This TCR beta chain was recovered during a study of blood T cells in healthy people across ages. Together with a sample-barcoded 5' primer, a J-beta primer mix was included in a second PCR lasting roughly 6 to 12 cycles. TCRdb recomputed calls from the 5' RACE reads with MiXCR, one row per CDR3 protein. The sample has roughly 1,100,000 distinct CDR3 sequences, less than 25% seen once. Germline lookup yields CDR1 MGHRA and CDR2 YSYEKL. The CDR3 contains 17 residues. Trimming stripped 0 bases from V and 7 bases from J, with 18 bases between. The same data also contributed to another study, on T cells of mothers and their children.

The sequencing sample was made of blood. The receptor comes from a girl aged 2-9 years in good health. The chain links TRBV4-1 to TRBJ1-4; the D is unclear. CDR3 sequence: CASSQEEARAEGEKLFF. For the CDR3, the DNA is TGCGCCAGCAGCCAAGAAGAGGCCCGGGCAGAGGGTGAAAAACTGTTTTTT.